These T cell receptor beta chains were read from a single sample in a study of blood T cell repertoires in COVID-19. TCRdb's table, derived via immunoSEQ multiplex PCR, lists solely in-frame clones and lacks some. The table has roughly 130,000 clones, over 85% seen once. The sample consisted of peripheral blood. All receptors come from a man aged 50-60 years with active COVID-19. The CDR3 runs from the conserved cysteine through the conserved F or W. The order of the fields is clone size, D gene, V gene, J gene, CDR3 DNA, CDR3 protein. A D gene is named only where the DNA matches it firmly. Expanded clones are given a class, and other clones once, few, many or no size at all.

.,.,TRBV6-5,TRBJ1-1,TGTGCCAGCAGGCCCGCGGGGTATAACACTGAAGCTTTCTTT,CASRPAGYNTEAFF
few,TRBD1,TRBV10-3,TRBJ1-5,TGTGCCATCAGTGACGCGACAGGGAGCCAGCCCCAGCATTTT,CAISDATGSQPQHF
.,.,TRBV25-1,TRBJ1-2,TGTGCCAGCAGTGCGGGAGACTATGGCTACACCTTC,CASSAGDYGYTF
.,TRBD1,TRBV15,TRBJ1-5,TGTGCCACCAGCAATCAAGTCGGGACAGATTGGAATCAGCCCCAGCATTTT,CATSNQVGTDWNQPQHF
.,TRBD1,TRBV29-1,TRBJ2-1,TGCAGCGTTGCCGGGACAGCCAATGAGCAGTTCTTC,CSVAGTANEQFF
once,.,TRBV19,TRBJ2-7,TGTGCCAGTATAAGGGGGGGGCAGGGACTCTCCTACGAGCAGTACTTC,CASIRGGQGLSYEQYF
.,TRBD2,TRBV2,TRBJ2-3,TGTGCCAGCAGGCGGGGGGGCAGCGCAGATACGCAGTATTTT,CASRRGGSADTQYF
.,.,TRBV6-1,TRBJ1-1,TGTGCCAGCAACCCGCGAGGGGGCACTGAAGCTTTCTTT,CASNPRGGTEAFF
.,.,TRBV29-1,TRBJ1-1,TGCAGCGTTGTTTGGCAGGGCACTGAAGCTTTCTTT,CSVVWQGTEAFF
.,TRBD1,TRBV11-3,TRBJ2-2,TGTGCCAGCAGCTGGGGGACAGGGTTAACTGGGGAGCTGTTTTTT,CASSWGTGLTGELFF
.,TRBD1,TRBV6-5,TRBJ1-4,TGTGCCAGCAGTCACCCGGGACAGGTCGGCGAAAAACTGTTTTTT,CASSHPGQVGEKLFF
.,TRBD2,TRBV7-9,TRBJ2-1,TGTGCCAGCAGTCCACTAGCGGTCGGTATGTTCTTC,CASSPLAVGMFF
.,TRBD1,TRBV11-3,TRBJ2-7,TGTGCCAGCAGCTACCCGGACAGGGGGCATTCTATCGGCCGGCCATACGAGCAGTACTTC,CASSYPDRGHSIGRPYEQYF
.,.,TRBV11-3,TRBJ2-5,TGTGCCAGCAGCTTTCCGGGAGAGACCCAGTACTTC,CASSFPGETQYF
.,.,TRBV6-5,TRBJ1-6,TGTGCCAGTACAGGGTCCACCAATTCACCCCTCCACTTT,CASTGSTNSPLHF
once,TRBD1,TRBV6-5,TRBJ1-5,TGTGCCACATCGACTGACAGGGGAGGCAATCAGCCCCAGCATTTT,CATSTDRGGNQPQHF
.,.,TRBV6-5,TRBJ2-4,TGTGCCAGCAGTTACGATGGTCGAGGGTCCAAAAACATTCAGTACTTC,CASSYDGRGSKNIQYF
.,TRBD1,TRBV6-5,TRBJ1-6,TGTGCCAGCCTCACAGGGGTCTTTTCACCCCTCCACTTT,CASLTGVFSPLHF
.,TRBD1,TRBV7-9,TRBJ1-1,TGTGCCAGCAGCTTGGGACAGGGCGTCCCTGAAGCTTTCTTT,CASSLGQGVPEAFF
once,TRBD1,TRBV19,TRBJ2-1,TGTGCCAGTAGTATAGGAGACAGGGTGGTCAATGAGCAGTTCTTC,CASSIGDRVVNEQFF
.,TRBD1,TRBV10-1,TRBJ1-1,TGCGCCAGCAGAGGACAGGGGGCTACTGAAGCTTTCTTT,CASRGQGATEAFF
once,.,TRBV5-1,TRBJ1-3,TGCGCCAGCAGCTTGGCTGCGACAGCAGGAAACACCATATATTTT,CASSLAATAGNTIYF
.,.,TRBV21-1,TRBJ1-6,TGTGCCAGCAGCAAAGCGGGGAACAGGGTGGGTTCACCCCTCCACTTT,CASSKAGNRVGSPLHF